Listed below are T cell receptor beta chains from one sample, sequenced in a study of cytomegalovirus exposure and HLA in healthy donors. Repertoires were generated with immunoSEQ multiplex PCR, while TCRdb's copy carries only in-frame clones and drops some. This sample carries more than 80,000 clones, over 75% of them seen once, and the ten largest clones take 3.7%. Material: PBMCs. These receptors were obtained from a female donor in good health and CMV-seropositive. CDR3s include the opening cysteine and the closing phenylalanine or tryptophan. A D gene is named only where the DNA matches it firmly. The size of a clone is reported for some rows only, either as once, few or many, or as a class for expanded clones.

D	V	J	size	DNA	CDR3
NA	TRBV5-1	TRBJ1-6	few	TGCGCCAGCAGCAATTCCGGACAGACTCTTAATTCACCCCTCCACTTT	CASSNSGQTLNSPLHF
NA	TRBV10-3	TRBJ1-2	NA	TGTGCCATCGCGAGAGGCCTTAGATATGGCTACACCTTC	CAIARGLRYGYTF
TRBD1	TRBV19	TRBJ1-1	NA	TGTGCCAGTAGTCACCGACAGGGGGGAGCTTTCTTT	CASSHRQGGAFF
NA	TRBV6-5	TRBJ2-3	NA	TGTGCCAGCAGTCCCGGGACTCTTAGAGCAGATACGCAGTATTTT	CASSPGTLRADTQYF
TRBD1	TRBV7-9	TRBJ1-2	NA	TGTGCCAGCAGCTCGACAGGGGCCTTACATGGCTACACCTTC	CASSSTGALHGYTF
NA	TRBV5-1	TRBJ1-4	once	TGCGCCAGCAGCTTGGCGGGGAACGTTGAGGAAAAACTGTTTTTT	CASSLAGNVEEKLFF
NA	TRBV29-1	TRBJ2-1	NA	TGCAGCGTTGAAAGGCCCGGGAGCCCCTTTTGGGAGCAGTTCTTC	CSVERPGSPFWEQFF
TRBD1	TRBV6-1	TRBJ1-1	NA	TGTGCCAGCAGTAGTACAGGGGGGACTGAAGCTTTCTTT	CASSSTGGTEAFF
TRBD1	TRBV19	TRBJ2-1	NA	TGTGCCAGTAGTCCCCGGACAGGGAGCTCCTACAATGAGCAGTTCTTC	CASSPRTGSSYNEQFF
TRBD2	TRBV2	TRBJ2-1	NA	TGTGCCAGCAGTGGGCGGGGGGCTTCCTACAATGAGCAGTTCTTC	CASSGRGASYNEQFF
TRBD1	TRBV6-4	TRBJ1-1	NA	TGTGCCAGCAGTGCGACAGGGTATGTGGCTGAAGCTTTCTTT	CASSATGYVAEAFF
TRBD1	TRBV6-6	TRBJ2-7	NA	TGTGCCAGCAGAAACGAAAACAGGGGCTTATCCTACGAGCAGTACTTC	CASRNENRGLSYEQYF
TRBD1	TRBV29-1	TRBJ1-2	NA	TGCAGCGTTCTTAGGACAGGTAGTATGGGCTACCCCTTC	CSVLRTGSMGYPF
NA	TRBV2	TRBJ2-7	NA	TGTGCCAGCAGTGAAGGATATGGGCCCTACGAGCAGTACTTC	CASSEGYGPYEQYF
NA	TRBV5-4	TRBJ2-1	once	TGTGCCAGCAGCTTGACAGGAGGGGATGAGCAGTTCTTC	CASSLTGGDEQFF
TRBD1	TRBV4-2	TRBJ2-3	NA	TGTGCCAGCACCCCCAGGGGGCCTCCTTACACAGATACGCAGTATTTT	CASTPRGPPYTDTQYF
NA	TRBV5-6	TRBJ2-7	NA	TGTGCCAGCAGCTTGGCAGGGTGGACCTTAAGCTCCTACGAGCAGTACTTC	CASSLAGWTLSSYEQYF
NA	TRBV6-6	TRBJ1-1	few	TGTGCCAGCAGGGCGGGGGGGCTTTCTGAAGCTTTCTTT	CASRAGGLSEAFF